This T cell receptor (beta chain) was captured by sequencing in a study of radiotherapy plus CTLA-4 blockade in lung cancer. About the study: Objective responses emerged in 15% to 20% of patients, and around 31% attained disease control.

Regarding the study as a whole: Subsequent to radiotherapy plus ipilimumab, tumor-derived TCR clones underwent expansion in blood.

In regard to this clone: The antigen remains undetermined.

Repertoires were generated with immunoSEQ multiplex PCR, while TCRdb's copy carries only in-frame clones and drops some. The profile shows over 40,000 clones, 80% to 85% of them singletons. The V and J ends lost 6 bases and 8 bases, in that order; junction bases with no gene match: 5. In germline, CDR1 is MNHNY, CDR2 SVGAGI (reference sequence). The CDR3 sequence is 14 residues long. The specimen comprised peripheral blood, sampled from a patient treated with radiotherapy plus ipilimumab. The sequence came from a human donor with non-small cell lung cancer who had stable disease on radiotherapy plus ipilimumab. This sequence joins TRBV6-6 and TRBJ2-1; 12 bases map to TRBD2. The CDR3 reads CASRWTSGADEQFF. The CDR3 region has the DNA TGTGCCAGCAGGTGGACTAGCGGGGCCGATGAGCAGTTCTTC.